This T cell receptor beta chain was sequenced for a study of neurological immune-mediated disorders. TCRdb called the 5' RACE reads again in MiXCR, with one record for every CDR3 protein. The data show 90,000 to 100,000 distinct CDR3 sequences, roughly 4% seen once. This clonotype was counted ten times or more. The length of the CDR3 is 14 residues. With 5 bases clipped from V and 2 bases from J, the junction kept 4 bases outside the gene matches. Germline CDR1 DFQATT, CDR2 SNEGSKA (reference sequence). Sequenced sample: PBMCs. The V gene is TRBV20-1, the J gene TRBJ2-1, with TRBD1 matching 9 bases. The receptor was derived from a woman aged 18-35 years with multiple sclerosis. The CDR3 DNA is TGCAGTGCTTATGACAGGGGGGCCTACAATGAGCAGTTCTTC. This sequence encodes CSAYDRGAYNEQFF.